This TCR beta chain was profiled in a study of shared clonotypes between healthy human individuals. As for the study in general: The cohort comprised a couple of women and a few men. Their ages spanned 18 to 49 years.

Data came from immunoSEQ multiplex PCR; TCRdb stores just in-frame clones and leaves some out. The table has about 590,000 clones, 95% to 96% seen once. CDR3 size: 13 residues. Trimming took off 3 bases at V and 3 bases at J, with 9 bases between the two ends. Germline lookup yields CDR1 WNHNN and CDR2 SYGVQD (reference sequence). The naive CD8 subset, CD45RO-negative cells positively selected for CCR7, excluded terminally differentiated effector memory CD45RA+ cells. Sequenced material: naive CD8+ T cells sorted from blood. V gene TRBV10-1 combines with J gene TRBJ2-7; no reliable D call. The TCR was taken from a young woman in good health. CDR3 in DNA: TGCGCCAGCAGTGAAGGGCCAGTCTACGAGCAGTACTTC. Amino acid sequence: CASSEGPVYEQYF.